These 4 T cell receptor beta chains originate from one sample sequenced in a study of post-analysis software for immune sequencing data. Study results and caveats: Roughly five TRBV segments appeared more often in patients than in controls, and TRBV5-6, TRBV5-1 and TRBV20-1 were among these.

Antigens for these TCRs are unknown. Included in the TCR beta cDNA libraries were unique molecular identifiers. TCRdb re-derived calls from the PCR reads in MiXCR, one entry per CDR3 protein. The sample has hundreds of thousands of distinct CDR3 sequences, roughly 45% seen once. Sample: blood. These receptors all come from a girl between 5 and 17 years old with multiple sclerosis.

DNA of the CDR3: TGTGCCAGCATCCCCAGCCACAGGACGAACACTGAAGCTTTCTTT. It yields the protein CASIPSHRTNTEAFF. The chain combines TRBV25-1 with TRBJ1-1; weak D call: TRBD1 (5 bases). The CDR3 consists of 15 residues. Trimming took off 7 bases at V and 1 base at J, with 16 bases between the two ends. CDR1 and CDR2 (germline): MGHDK, SYGVNS.

The CDR3 sequence: CASSHVVYNEQFF. The CDR3 DNA follows: TGTGCCAGCAGCCACGTAGTCTACAATGAGCAGTTCTTC. This chain uses TRBV3-1 with TRBJ2-1, with D unresolved. The CDR3 loop spans 13 amino acids. The ends were cut back, 3 bases at V and 3 bases at J, with 6 bases in the middle. CDR1 and CDR2 from the germline V gene are LGHDT and YNNKEL (reference sequence).

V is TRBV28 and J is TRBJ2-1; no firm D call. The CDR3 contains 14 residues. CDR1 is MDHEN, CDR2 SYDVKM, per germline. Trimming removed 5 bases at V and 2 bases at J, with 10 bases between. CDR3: CASSPLTPYNEQFF. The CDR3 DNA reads TGTGCCAGCAGTCCACTTACCCCCTACAATGAGCAGTTCTTC.

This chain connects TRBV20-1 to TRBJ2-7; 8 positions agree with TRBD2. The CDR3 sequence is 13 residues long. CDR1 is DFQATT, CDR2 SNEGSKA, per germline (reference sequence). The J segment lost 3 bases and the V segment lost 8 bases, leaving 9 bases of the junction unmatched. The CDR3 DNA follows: TGCAGTCCACAAACTAGCGGAGACTACGAGCAGTACTTC. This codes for CSPQTSGDYEQYF.